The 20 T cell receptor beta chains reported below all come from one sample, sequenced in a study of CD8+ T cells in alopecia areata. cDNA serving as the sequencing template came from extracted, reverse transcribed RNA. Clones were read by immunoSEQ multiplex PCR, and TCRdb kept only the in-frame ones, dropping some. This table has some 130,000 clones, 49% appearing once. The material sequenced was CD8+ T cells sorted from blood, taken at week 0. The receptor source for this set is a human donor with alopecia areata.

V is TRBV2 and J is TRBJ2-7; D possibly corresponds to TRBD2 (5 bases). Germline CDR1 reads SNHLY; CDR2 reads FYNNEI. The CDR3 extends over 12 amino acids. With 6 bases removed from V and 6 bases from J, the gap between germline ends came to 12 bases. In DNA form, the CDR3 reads TGTGCCAGCAGGAGTCCAGGAGGCGAGCAGTACTTC. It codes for CASRSPGGEQYF. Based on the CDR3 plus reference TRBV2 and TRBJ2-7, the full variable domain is EPEVTQTPSHQVTQMGQEVILRCVPISNHLYFYWYRQILGQKVEFLVSFYNNEISEKSEIFDDQFSVERPDGSNFTLKIRSTKLEDSAMYFCASRSPGGEQYFGPGTRLTVT.

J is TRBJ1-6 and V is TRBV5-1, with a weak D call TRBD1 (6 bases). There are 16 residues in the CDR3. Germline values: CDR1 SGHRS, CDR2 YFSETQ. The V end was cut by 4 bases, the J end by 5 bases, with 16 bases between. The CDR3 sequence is CASSRMGGADNSPLHF. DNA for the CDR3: TGCGCCAGCAGCCGTATGGGGGGCGCCGATAATTCACCCCTCCACTTT. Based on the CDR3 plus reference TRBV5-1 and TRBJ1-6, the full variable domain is KAGVTQTPRYLIKTRGQQVTLSCSPISGHRSVSWYQQTPGQGLQFLFEYFSETQRNKGNFPGRFSGRQFSNSRSEMNVSTLELGDSALYLCASSRMGGADNSPLHFGNGTRLTVT.

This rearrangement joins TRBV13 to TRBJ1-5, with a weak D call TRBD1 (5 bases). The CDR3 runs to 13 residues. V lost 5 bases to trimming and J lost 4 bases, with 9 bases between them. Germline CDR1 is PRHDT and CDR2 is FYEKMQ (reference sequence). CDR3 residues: CASSQGGNQPQHF. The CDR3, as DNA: TGTGCCAGCAGCCAGGGAGGGAATCAGCCCCAGCATTTT.

As DNA, the CDR3 is TGTGCCAGCAGGGGGACAGCCTACGAGCAGTACTTC. Protein: CASRGTAYEQYF. The rearrangement joins TRBV27 to TRBJ2-7; TRBD1 agrees at 7 bases. Germline assignment: CDR1 MNHEY and CDR2 SMNVEV (reference sequence). This CDR3 has 12 residues. V was clipped by 6 bases and J by 2 bases; unmatched bases: 1.

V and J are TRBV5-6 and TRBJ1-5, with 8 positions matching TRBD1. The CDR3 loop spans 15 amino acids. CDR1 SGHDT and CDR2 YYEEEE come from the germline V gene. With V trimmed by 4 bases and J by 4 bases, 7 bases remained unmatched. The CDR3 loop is CASSLDREGNQPQHF. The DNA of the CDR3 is TGTGCCAGCAGCCTGGACAGGGAGGGGAATCAGCCCCAGCATTTT.

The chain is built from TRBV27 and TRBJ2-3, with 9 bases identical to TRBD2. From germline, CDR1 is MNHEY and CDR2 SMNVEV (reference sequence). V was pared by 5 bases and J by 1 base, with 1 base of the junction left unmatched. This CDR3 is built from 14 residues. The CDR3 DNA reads TGTGCCAGCAGTGAGCGGGGGGGCACAGATACGCAGTATTTT. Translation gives CASSERGGTDTQYF.

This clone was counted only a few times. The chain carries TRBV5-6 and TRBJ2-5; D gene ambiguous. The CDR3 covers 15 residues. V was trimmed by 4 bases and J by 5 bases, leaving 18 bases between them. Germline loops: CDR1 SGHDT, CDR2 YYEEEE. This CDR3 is CASSAILEEGETQYF. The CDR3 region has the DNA TGTGCCAGCAGCGCGATTCTGGAAGAAGGGGAGACCCAGTACTTC.

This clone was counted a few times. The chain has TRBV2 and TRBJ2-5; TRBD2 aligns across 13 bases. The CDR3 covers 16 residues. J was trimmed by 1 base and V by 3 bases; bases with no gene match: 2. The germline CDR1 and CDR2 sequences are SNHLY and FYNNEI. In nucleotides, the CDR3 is TGTGCCAGCAGTGAGGGACTAGCGGGGAGCCAAGAGACCCAGTACTTC. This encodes CASSEGLAGSQETQYF.

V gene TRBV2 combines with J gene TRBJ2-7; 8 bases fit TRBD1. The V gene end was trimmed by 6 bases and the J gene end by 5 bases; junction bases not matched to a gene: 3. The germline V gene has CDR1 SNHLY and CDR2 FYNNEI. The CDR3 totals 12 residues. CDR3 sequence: CASSWTGNEQYF. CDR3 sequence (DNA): TGTGCCAGCAGCTGGACAGGGAACGAGCAGTACTTC. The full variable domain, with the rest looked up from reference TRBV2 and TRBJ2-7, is EPEVTQTPSHQVTQMGQEVILRCVPISNHLYFYWYRQILGQKVEFLVSFYNNEISEKSEIFDDQFSVERPDGSNFTLKIRSTKLEDSAMYFCASSWTGNEQYFGPGTRLTVT.

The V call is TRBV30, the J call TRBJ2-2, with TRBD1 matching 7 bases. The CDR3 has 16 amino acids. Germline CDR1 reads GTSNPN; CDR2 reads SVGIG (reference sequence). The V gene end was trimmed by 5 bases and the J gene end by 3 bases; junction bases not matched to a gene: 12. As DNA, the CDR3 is TGTGCCTGGGGGACCGAACAGGGGCCGGACACCGGGGAGCTGTTTTTT. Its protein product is CAWGTEQGPDTGELFF.

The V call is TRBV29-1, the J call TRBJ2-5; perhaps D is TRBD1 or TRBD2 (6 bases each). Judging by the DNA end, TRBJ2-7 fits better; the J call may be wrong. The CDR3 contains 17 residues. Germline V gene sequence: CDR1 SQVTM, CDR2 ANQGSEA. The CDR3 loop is CSVEDSTGAGYSYEQYF. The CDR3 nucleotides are TGCAGCGTTGAAGATAGTACGGGGGCGGGTTACTCCTACGAGCAGTACTTC.

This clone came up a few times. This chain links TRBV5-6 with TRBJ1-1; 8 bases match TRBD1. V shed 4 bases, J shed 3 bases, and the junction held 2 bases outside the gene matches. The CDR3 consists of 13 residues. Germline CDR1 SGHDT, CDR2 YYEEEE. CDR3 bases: TGTGCCAGCAGCCCGACAGGGGACACTGAAGCTTTCTTT. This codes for CASSPTGDTEAFF.

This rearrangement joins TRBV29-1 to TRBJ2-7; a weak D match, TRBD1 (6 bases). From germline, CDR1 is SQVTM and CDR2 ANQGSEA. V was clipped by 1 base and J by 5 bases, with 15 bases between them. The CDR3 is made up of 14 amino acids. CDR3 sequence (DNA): TGCAGCGTTGAAGTCCATGGGGGCTTCCACGAGCAGTACTTC. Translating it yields CSVEVHGGFHEQYF.

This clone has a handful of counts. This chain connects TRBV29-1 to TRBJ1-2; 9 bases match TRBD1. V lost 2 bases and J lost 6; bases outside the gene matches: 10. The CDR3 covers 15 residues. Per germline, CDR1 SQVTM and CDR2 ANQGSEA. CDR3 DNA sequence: TGCAGCGTTGAACAAGGACAGGGGTGGAAAAATGGCTACACCTTC. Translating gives CSVEQGQGWKNGYTF.

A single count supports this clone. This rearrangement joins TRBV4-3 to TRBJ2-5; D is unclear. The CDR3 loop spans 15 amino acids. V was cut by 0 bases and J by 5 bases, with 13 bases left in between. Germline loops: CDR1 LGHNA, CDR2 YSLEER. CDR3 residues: CASSQDREMGETQYF. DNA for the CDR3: TGCGCCAGCAGCCAAGATCGCGAAATGGGGGAGACCCAGTACTTC.

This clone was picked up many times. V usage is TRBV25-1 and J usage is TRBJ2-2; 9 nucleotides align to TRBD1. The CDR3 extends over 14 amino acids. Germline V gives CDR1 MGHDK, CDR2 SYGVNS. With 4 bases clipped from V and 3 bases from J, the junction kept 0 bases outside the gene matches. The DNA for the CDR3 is TGTGCCAGCAGTGGGACAGGGGACACCGGGGAGCTGTTTTTT. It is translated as CASSGTGDTGELFF.

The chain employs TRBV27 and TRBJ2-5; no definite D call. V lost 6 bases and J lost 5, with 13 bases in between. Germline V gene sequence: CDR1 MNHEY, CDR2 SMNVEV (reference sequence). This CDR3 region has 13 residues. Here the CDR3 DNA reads TGTGCCAGCAGAGGGTGGTTCGGGGAGACCCAGTACTTC. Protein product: CASRGWFGETQYF.

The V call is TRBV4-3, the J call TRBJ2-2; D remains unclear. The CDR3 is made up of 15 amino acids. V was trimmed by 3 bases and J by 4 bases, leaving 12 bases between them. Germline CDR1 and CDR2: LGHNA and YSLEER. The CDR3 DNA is TGCGCCAGCAGCCAGTTCGACACGGGCACCGGGGAGCTGTTTTTT. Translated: CASSQFDTGTGELFF.

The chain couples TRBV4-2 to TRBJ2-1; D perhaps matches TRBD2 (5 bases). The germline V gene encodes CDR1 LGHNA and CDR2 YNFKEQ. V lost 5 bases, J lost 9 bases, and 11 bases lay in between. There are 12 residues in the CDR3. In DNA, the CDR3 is TGTGCCAGCAGCACAAGAGAGGGTGAGCAGTTCTTC. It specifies CASSTREGEQFF.

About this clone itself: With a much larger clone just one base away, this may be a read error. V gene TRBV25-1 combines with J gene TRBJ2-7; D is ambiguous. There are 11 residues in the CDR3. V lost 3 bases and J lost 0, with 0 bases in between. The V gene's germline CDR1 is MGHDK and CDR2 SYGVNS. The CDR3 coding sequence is TGTGCCAGCAGTGACTCCTACGAGCAGTACTTC. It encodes CASSDSYEQYF.